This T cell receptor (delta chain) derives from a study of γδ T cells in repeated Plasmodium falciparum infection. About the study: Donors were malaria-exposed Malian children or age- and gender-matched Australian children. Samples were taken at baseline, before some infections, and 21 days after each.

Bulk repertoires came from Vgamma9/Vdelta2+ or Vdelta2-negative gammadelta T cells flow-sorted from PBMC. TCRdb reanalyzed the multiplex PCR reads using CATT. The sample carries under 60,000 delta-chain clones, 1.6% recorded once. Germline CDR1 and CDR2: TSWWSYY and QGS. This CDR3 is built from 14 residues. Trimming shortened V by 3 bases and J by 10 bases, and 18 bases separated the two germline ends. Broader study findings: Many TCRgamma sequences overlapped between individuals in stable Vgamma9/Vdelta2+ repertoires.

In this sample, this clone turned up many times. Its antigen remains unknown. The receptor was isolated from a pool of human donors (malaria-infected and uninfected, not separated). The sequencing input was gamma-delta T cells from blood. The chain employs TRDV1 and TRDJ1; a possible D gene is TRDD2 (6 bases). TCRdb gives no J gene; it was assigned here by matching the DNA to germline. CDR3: CALGDLLPRTGLIF. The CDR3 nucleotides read TGTGCTCTTGGGGACCTCCTTCCCCGTACTGGACTCATCTTT.